This TCR beta chain was sequenced in a study of human T cells and chemical hapten exposure. V was cut by 3 bases and J by 1 base, with 18 bases left in between. The V gene's germline CDR1 is SGHTA and CDR2 FQGNSA. The CDR3 is 17 amino acids. This clonotype was observed at least ten times. Its target is not known. Using its own MiXCR run on the RACE reads, TCRdb lists one record per CDR3 protein. The sample includes over 65,000 distinct CDR3 sequences, about 10% of them seen just once. Documented time point: patch test 1, 2 weeks after DPC sensitization. Treatment of the sample: therapeutic diphenylcyclopropenone sensitization with weekly scalp DPC. General study points: There was a positive correlation between PT1 expanded TCR counts and patch test score.

The V call is TRBV7-2, the J call TRBJ1-2, with D perhaps TRBD1 (5 bases). This receptor was taken from a woman aged 45-59 years with alopecia areata. Some clones in this sample may be carry-over from other donors' samples. This material consisted of whole blood, taken in connection with sensitization to the hapten diphenylcyclopropenone (DPC). The CDR3 is CASSFRDGRRVNYGYTF. The CDR3 DNA sequence: TGTGCCAGCAGCTTCCGGGACGGCAGACGGGTTAACTATGGCTACACCTTC.